This T cell receptor beta chain was sequenced during a study of identical twins. Each cDNA held unique molecular identifiers, and template switching gave it a universal primer site. In TCRdb, the 5' RACE reads were re-called with MiXCR into one record per CDR3 protein. This table holds around 250,000 distinct CDR3 sequences, approximately 12% found once. V shed 4 bases and J shed 5 bases, with 20 bases lying between them. The germline gives CDR1 SGHRS, CDR2 YFSETQ. This CDR3 region has 16 residues. These data were also reused for a study on yellow fever vaccine responses in identical twins. This second study says: Reports say the vaccine T cell response in twins looked partly convergent and partly personalized.

Sequencing was carried out using memory (CD45RO+) T cells sorted from blood. The chain combines TRBV5-1 with TRBJ2-3; a possible D gene is TRBD2 (5 bases). The TCR was taken from a woman aged 18 to 35 in good health. The CDR3 nucleotides are TGCGCCAGCAGCCCCGGGTGGGGAGCAGCACAAGATACGCAGTATTTT. It is translated as CASSPGWGAAQDTQYF. Based on the CDR3 plus reference TRBV5-1 and TRBJ2-3, the full variable domain is KAGVTQTPRYLIKTRGQQVTLSCSPISGHRSVSWYQQTPGQGLQFLFEYFSETQRNKGNFPGRFSGRQFSNSRSEMNVSTLELGDSALYLCASSPGWGAAQDTQYFGPGTRLTVL.